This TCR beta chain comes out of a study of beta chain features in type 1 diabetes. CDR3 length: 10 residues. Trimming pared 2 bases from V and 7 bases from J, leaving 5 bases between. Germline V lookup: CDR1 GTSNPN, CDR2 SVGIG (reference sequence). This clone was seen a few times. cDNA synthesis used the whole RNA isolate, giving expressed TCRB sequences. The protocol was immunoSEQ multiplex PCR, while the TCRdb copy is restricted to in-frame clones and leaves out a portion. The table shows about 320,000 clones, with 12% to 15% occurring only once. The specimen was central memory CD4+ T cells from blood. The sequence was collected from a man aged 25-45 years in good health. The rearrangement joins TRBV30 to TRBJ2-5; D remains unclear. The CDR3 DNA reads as TGTGCCTGGAGTTCGGCGACCCAGTACTTC. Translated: CAWSSATQYF.